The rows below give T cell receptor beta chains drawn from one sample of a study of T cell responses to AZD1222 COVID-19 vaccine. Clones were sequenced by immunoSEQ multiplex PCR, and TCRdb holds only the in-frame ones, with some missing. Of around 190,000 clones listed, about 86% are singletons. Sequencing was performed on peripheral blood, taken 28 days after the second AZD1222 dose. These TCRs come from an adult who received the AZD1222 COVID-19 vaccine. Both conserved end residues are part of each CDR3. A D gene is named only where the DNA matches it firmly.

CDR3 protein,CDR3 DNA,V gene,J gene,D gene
CASSWPGQETQYF,TGTGCCAGCAGCTGGCCGGGACAAGAGACCCAGTACTTC,TRBV7-9,TRBJ2-5,.
CASSVVGLTIAETQYF,TGTGCCAGCAGCGTAGTCGGCCTAACGATCGCAGAGACCCAGTACTTC,TRBV9,TRBJ2-5,.
CASSPTGTETQYF,TGTGCCAGCTCACCTACAGGGACGGAGACCCAGTACTTC,TRBV18,TRBJ2-5,.
CASSLTPDNEQFF,TGTGCCAGCAGCTTAACCCCCGACAATGAGCAGTTCTTC,TRBV7-3,TRBJ2-1,.
CASRPLRGDTDTQYF,TGTGCCAGCAGACCCCTCCGAGGGGACACAGATACGCAGTATTTT,TRBV5-5,TRBJ2-3,.
CASSTEGNTEAFF,TGTGCCAGCAGCACCGAGGGGAACACTGAAGCTTTCTTT,TRBV11-3,TRBJ1-1,.
CAISESRGDFTDTQYF,TGTGCCATCAGTGAGTCGAGGGGGGACTTTACAGATACGCAGTATTTT,TRBV10-3,TRBJ2-3,.
CASSFRQGSNEKLFF,TGCGCCAGCAGCTTTCGGCAGGGGAGTAATGAAAAACTGTTTTTT,TRBV5-1,TRBJ1-4,.
CASTGRDSVYGYTF,TGTGCCTCTACCGGCAGGGACTCTGTCTATGGCTACACCTTC,TRBV30,TRBJ1-2,.
CASSSMTQTEQYF,TGTGCCAGCAGTTCGATGACGCAGACAGAGCAGTACTTC,TRBV6-2/TRBV6-3,TRBJ2-7,.
CASSDIGEAFF,TGTGCCAGCAGTGATATAGGGGAGGCTTTCTTT,TRBV6-1,TRBJ1-1,.
CASRGQRLWLTF,TGTGCCAGCAGGGGACAGCGCCTCTGGCTCACCTTC,TRBV2,TRBJ1-2,TRBD1
CASRKTGNNEKLFF,TGTGCCAGCAGAAAGACAGGGAATAATGAAAAACTGTTTTTT,TRBV11-3,TRBJ1-4,TRBD1
CASSLGSGTGISYEQYF,TGTGCCAGCAGCTTAGGATCTGGGACAGGGATCTCCTACGAGCAGTACTTC,TRBV7-8,TRBJ2-7,TRBD1
CASSRGAGWGDTEAFF,TGTGCCAGCTCCCGAGGCGCAGGGTGGGGGGACACTGAAGCTTTCTTT,TRBV18,TRBJ1-1,.
CASSPLGNNEQFF,TGTGCCAGCAGTCCGCTAGGAAACAATGAGCAGTTCTTC,TRBV14,TRBJ2-1,.